The 14 T cell receptor beta chains listed next were all sequenced from one sample in a study of control samples from healthy donors and cancer patients. Repertoires were generated with immunoSEQ multiplex PCR, while TCRdb's copy carries only in-frame clones and drops some. The sample consists of about 110,000 clones, 70% to 85% of them appearing once. Sample: blood. Receptors originate from a young man in good health.

This sequence joins TRBV6-2 or TRBV6-3 and TRBJ2-2; 7 bases map to TRBD2. The CDR3 has 14 residues. V was pared by 5 bases and J by 1 base, with 1 base of the junction left unmatched. Germline V lookup: CDR1 MNHEY, CDR2 SVGEGT. For the CDR3, the DNA is TGTGCCAGCAGTCCGGGGGGGAACACCGGGGAGCTGTTTTTT. This encodes CASSPGGNTGELFF.

The chain recombines TRBV5-8 with TRBJ2-2; maybe TRBD1 (6 bases). The CDR3 has 17 residues. CDR1 and CDR2 from the germline V gene are SGHTS and YDEGEE. Deletions cut 3 bases from V and 4 bases from J, with 19 bases between. The CDR3 coding sequence is TGTGCCAGCAGCTCGGGACACCTCCAAATGAGCACCGGGGAGCTGTTTTTT. This gives the protein CASSSGHLQMSTGELFF.

This chain connects TRBV25-1 to TRBJ2-5; D tentatively reads TRBD1 or TRBD2 (5 bases each). Germline assignment: CDR1 MGHDK and CDR2 SYGVNS. The CDR3 consists of 13 residues. V was shortened by 8 bases and J by 2 bases, with 12 bases between the two germline ends. DNA for the CDR3: TGTGCCAGCCTGAGGGGCAGTCAAGAGACCCAGTACTTC. Its protein product is CASLRGSQETQYF.

The J gene is TRBJ1-1, the V gene TRBV6-6, with 9 bases lining up with TRBD1. Germline V lookup: CDR1 MNHNY, CDR2 SVGAGI (reference sequence). CDR3 length equals 13 residues. With 6 bases clipped from V and 7 bases from J, the junction kept 6 bases outside the gene matches. The CDR3 DNA follows: TGTGCCAGCAGGCAACAGGGGGCTGTTGAAGCTTTCTTT. Translation gives CASRQQGAVEAFF.

About this clone itself: The sample holds other DNA sequences that translate to the same CDR3. This chain uses TRBV9 with TRBJ2-1; 8 bases fit TRBD2. Germline V gene lookup returns CDR1 SGDLS and CDR2 YYNGEE. Germline trimming cut 2 bases from V and 4 bases from J; bases unmatched to any gene: 8. This CDR3 has 16 amino acids. The CDR3 spells CASSVVSGGPYNEQFF. The CDR3 DNA reads TGTGCCAGCAGCGTCGTGTCGGGGGGGCCGTACAATGAGCAGTTCTTC. Looking up the rest from reference TRBV9 and TRBJ2-1 gives the full variable domain: DSGVTQTPKHLITATGQRVTLRCSPRSGDLSVYWYQQSLDQGLQFLIQYYNGEERAKGNILERFSAQQFPDLHSELNLSSLELGDSALYFCASSVVSGGPYNEQFFGPGTRLTVL.

V and J are TRBV5-6 and TRBJ2-7; D unresolved. The germline gives CDR1 SGHDT, CDR2 YYEEEE. Deletions cut 6 bases from V and 1 base from J, with 20 bases between. The CDR3 spans 16 residues. DNA for the CDR3: TGTGCCAGCAACGAACTTGGTGCAGGAGATTCCTACGAGCAGTACTTC. Translation: CASNELGAGDSYEQYF.

The gene calls are TRBV29-1 and TRBJ2-6; D remains ambiguous. Germline V CDR1 and CDR2: SQVTM, ANQGSEA. The CDR3 is 13 residues long. Trimming stripped 4 bases from V and 1 base from J, with 5 bases between. CDR3 bases: TGCAGCGTTGCTGTATCTGGGGCCAACGTCCTGACTTTC. It translates to CSVAVSGANVLTF.

This sequence joins TRBV7-9 and TRBJ2-7; the match to TRBD2 covers 7 bases. The CDR3 covers 13 residues. J was trimmed by 5 bases and V by 8 bases; bases with no gene match: 9. In germline, CDR1 is SEHNR, CDR2 FQNEAQ (reference sequence). The CDR3 sequence is CASREGGTHEQYF. CDR3 bases: TGTGCCAGCCGAGAGGGAGGGACCCACGAGCAGTACTTC.

The chain joins TRBV25-1 to TRBJ1-4; maybe TRBD1 (6 bases). Trimming took off 5 bases at V and 13 bases at J, with 17 bases between the two ends. CDR3 length equals 13 residues. Germline CDR1 MGHDK, CDR2 SYGVNS. The CDR3 here is CASSLPGTWILFF. CDR3 coding DNA: TGTGCCAGCAGTCTCCCCGGGACATGGATACTGTTTTTT.

V usage is TRBV6-2 or TRBV6-3 and J usage is TRBJ2-3; the match to TRBD1 covers 10 bases. The CDR3 runs 17 residues. The J segment lost 3 bases and the V segment lost 6 bases, leaving 12 bases of the junction unmatched. Germline V gene sequence: CDR1 MNHEY, CDR2 SVGEGT. CDR3 nucleotide sequence: TGTGCCAGCAGCCTACTTTCGACAGGGGGCAAAACAGATACGCAGTATTTT. It translates to CASSLLSTGGKTDTQYF.

The rearrangement uses TRBV5-1 and TRBJ2-3, with no clear D. The germline gives CDR1 SGHRS, CDR2 YFSETQ. Trimming pared 0 bases from V and 5 bases from J, leaving 4 bases between. The CDR3 sequence is 12 residues long. As DNA, the CDR3 is TGCGCCAGCAGCTTGGTGGGAGATACGCAGTATTTT. Encoded protein: CASSLVGDTQYF.

The V and J genes are TRBV19 and TRBJ2-2; D unresolved. In germline, CDR1 is LNHDA, CDR2 SQIVND (reference sequence). The CDR3 runs 13 residues. The ends were cut back, 6 bases at V and 7 bases at J, with 12 bases in the middle. This CDR3 is CASRTLRSGELFF. The CDR3 DNA reads as TGTGCCAGTAGGACTCTGCGGAGCGGGGAGCTGTTTTTT.

The V gene is TRBV28, the J gene TRBJ1-6, with TRBD1 matching 7 bases. The CDR3 spans 16 residues. The ends lost 3 bases at V and 0 bases at J; junction bases unmatched: 2. Germline V CDR1 and CDR2: MDHEN, SYDVKM. CDR3 DNA sequence: TGTGCCAGCAGTTTCACAGGGGTCTCCTATAATTCACCCCTCCACTTT. This encodes CASSFTGVSYNSPLHF.

By sample share, this clone is medium-sized. The V call is TRBV5-4, the J call TRBJ1-1, with 10 bases identical to TRBD1. Germline loops: CDR1 SGHNT, CDR2 YYREEE (reference sequence). This CDR3 region has 14 residues. Trimming removed 4 bases from V and 5 bases from J; junction bases left unmatched: 5. The CDR3 sequence is CASSRGQGKTEAFF. Here the CDR3 DNA reads TGTGCCAGCAGCAGGGGACAGGGGAAGACTGAAGCTTTCTTT.